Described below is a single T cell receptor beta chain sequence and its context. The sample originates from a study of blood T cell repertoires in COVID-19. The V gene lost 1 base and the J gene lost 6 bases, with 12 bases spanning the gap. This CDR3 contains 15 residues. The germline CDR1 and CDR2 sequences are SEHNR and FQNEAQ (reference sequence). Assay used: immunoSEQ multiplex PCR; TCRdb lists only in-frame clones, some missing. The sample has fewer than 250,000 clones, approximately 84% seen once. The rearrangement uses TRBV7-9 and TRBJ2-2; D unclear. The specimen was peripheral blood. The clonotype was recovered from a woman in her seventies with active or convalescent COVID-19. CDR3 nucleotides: TGTGCCAGCAGCTTAGTGGTAGCCGGCTCCGGGGAGCTGTTTTTT. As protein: CASSLVVAGSGELFF.